The 29 T cell receptor beta chains in this list originate from one sample, sequenced in a study of CD8 T cells in ankylosing spondylitis. Whole-study results and caveats: One TCR beta motif, made up of several highly homologous variants, appeared characteristic of ankylosing spondylitis blood.

From the 5' RACE reads, TCRdb called clonotypes with MiXCR, one entry per CDR3 protein. The sample holds 650,000 to 800,000 distinct CDR3 sequences, roughly 19% seen once. Antigen specificity for these receptors is unknown. The sequencing input was blood, either unsorted or a sorted T cell fraction (not recorded which). Source of these receptors: a male donor with ankylosing spondylitis.

The V call is TRBV20-1, the J call TRBJ2-1; D possibly corresponds to TRBD2 (7 bases). CDR1 is DFQATT and CDR2 is SNEGSKA in the germline V gene (reference sequence). V lost 6 bases and J lost 1, with 19 bases in between. The CDR3 loop spans 16 amino acids. CDR3 sequence: CSARRGAAASYNEQFF. The CDR3 DNA follows: TGCAGTGCCAGACGGGGGGCAGCGGCGTCCTACAATGAGCAGTTCTTC.

This clonotype was observed at least ten times. The V gene is TRBV7-2, the J gene TRBJ2-2; no definite D call. Germline CDR1 SGHTA, CDR2 FQGNSA. V dropped 1 base and J dropped 5 bases, with 5 bases sitting between them. This CDR3 has 13 amino acids. CDR3 nucleotides: TGTGCCAGCAGCTTAGAATTGACCGGGGAGCTGTTTTTT. Encoded protein: CASSLELTGELFF.

The chain is built from TRBV6-1 and TRBJ2-5; 8 bases fit TRBD1. J gave up 2 bases and V 6 bases, and 8 bases lay outside the gene matches. This CDR3 is built from 15 residues. In germline, CDR1 is MNHNS, CDR2 SASEGT. The CDR3 loop reads CASRTPGTGQETQYF. Written as DNA, the CDR3 is TGTGCCAGCAGGACGCCCGGGACAGGACAAGAGACCCAGTACTTC.

This clonotype was observed a handful of times. The rearrangement uses TRBV2 and TRBJ1-3; TRBD1 matches at 8 bases. The junction had 9 bases not matched to a gene; V was cut back by 7 bases and J by 4 bases. The germline V gene has CDR1 SNHLY and CDR2 FYNNEI. This CDR3 comprises 15 residues. The CDR3 DNA is TGTGCCAGCATGGACGGACAGGGTTACGGAAACACCATATATTTT. Translation gives CASMDGQGYGNTIYF.

This clonotype came up a few times. The chain carries TRBV20-1 and TRBJ2-3; the match to TRBD2 covers 7 bases. The V and J ends lost 2 bases and 4 bases, in that order; junction bases with no gene match: 6. The germline CDR1 and CDR2 sequences are DFQATT and SNEGSKA (reference sequence). This CDR3 region has 14 residues. CDR3 nucleotide sequence: TGCAGTGCTAGAAGGGCGGGAGTGGCAGATACGCAGTATTTT. Residues: CSARRAGVADTQYF.

The genes are TRBV4-1 and TRBJ1-5; D unclear. The V end lost 1 base, the J end lost 3 bases, and 10 bases lay between the germline ends. The CDR3 is 15 residues long. Germline V gives CDR1 MGHRA, CDR2 YSYEKL. CDR3 loop: CASSQVVAYNQPQHF. Here the CDR3 DNA reads TGCGCCAGCAGCCAAGTGGTGGCATACAATCAGCCCCAGCATTTT.

This clonotype has just a few counts. The genes are TRBV3-1 and TRBJ1-5; a weak D match, TRBD1 (6 bases). Trimming removed 5 bases at V and 7 bases at J, with 12 bases between. This CDR3 has 13 residues. Germline V gives CDR1 LGHDT, CDR2 YNNKEL (reference sequence). The CDR3 protein is CASSYGTFQPQHF. The DNA of the CDR3 is TGTGCCAGCAGCTATGGGACATTCCAGCCCCAGCATTTT.

CDR3 loop: CSVGLAGIYEQYF. CDR3 in DNA: TGCAGCGTTGGACTAGCGGGGATCTACGAGCAGTACTTC. The chain employs TRBV29-1 and TRBJ2-7; 11 bases are a match to TRBD2. CDR3 size: 13 residues. V dropped 4 bases and J dropped 3; count of bases not matched to a gene: 2. From germline, CDR1 is SQVTM and CDR2 ANQGSEA.

This chain connects TRBV20-1 to TRBJ1-5; D is perhaps TRBD1 (6 bases). There are 15 residues in the CDR3. V lost 4 bases and J lost 4, with 17 bases in between. Germline V gene sequence: CDR1 DFQATT, CDR2 SNEGSKA (reference sequence). CDR3 loop: CSAKRGTLGNQPQHF. The DNA of the CDR3 is TGCAGTGCTAAAAGGGGGACACTAGGGAATCAGCCCCAGCATTTT.

This clonotype was seen once. This chain links TRBV20-1 with TRBJ2-7; D is ambiguous. Trimming cost V 4 bases and J 0 bases, with 16 bases left between them. Germline CDR1 reads DFQATT; CDR2 reads SNEGSKA (reference sequence). This CDR3 comprises 15 residues. The CDR3 loop reads CSAIGFAAYSYEQYF. The CDR3 DNA follows: TGCAGTGCTATCGGCTTTGCAGCGTACTCCTACGAGCAGTACTTC.

This clonotype was recorded at least ten times. This sequence joins TRBV25-1 and TRBJ2-5; no firm D call. Trimming removed 2 bases from V and 2 bases from J, with 6 bases in between. The CDR3 is 13 amino acids. Germline V lookup: CDR1 MGHDK, CDR2 SYGVNS. DNA for the CDR3: TGTGCCAGCAGTGAACCCAATCAAGAGACCCAGTACTTC. Encoded protein: CASSEPNQETQYF.

This clonotype occurred a few times. The chain combines TRBV20-1 with TRBJ2-3, with 7 bases fitting TRBD2. With 5 bases clipped from V and 1 base from J, the junction kept 18 bases outside the gene matches. CDR3 length: 18 residues. CDR1 DFQATT and CDR2 SNEGSKA come from the germline V gene (reference sequence). The DNA of the CDR3 is TGCAGTGCTCGGCGGGACTACTCAGCCCCGAGGGGCACAGATACGCAGTATTTT. It translates to CSARRDYSAPRGTDTQYF.

This clonotype came up many times. This rearrangement joins TRBV6-5 to TRBJ1-1, with 12 bases that match TRBD1. The germline V gene has CDR1 MNHEY and CDR2 SVGAGI. The length of the CDR3 is 17 residues. The J segment lost 4 bases and the V segment lost 5 bases, leaving 11 bases of the junction unmatched. CDR3: CASSHQGQGAGSTEAFF. The CDR3 DNA sequence: TGTGCCAGCAGTCACCAGGGACAGGGGGCTGGGAGCACTGAAGCTTTCTTT.

This clonotype was seen more than once but under ten times. The V gene is TRBV5-1, the J gene TRBJ2-2; 9 nucleotides agree with TRBD2. The CDR3 sequence is 17 residues long. With 0 bases clipped from V and 3 bases from J, the junction kept 6 bases outside the gene matches. Germline V gives CDR1 SGHRS, CDR2 YFSETQ. The CDR3 sequence: CASSLGPSGTHTGELFF. In nucleotides, the CDR3 is TGCGCCAGCAGCTTGGGTCCTAGCGGGACCCACACCGGGGAGCTGTTTTTT. The full variable domain, completed using reference TRBV5-1 and TRBJ2-2, is KAGVTQTPRYLIKTRGQQVTLSCSPISGHRSVSWYQQTPGQGLQFLFEYFSETQRNKGNFPGRFSGRQFSNSRSEMNVSTLELGDSALYLCASSLGPSGTHTGELFFGEGSRLTVL.

This clonotype has only a few counts. J is TRBJ1-2 and V is TRBV29-1; a possible D gene is TRBD1 (5 bases). Trimming left V 2 bases short and J 6 bases short, with 13 bases between. CDR1 and CDR2 (germline): SQVTM, ANQGSEA. This CDR3 has 13 amino acids. This CDR3 reads CSVEMGEVDGYTF. The CDR3 coding sequence is TGCAGCGTTGAAATGGGGGAAGTAGATGGCTACACCTTC.

This clonotype was counted only a few times. The chain has TRBV10-3 and TRBJ2-5; D uncertain. The germline V gene has CDR1 ENHRY and CDR2 SYGVKD. Deletions cut 2 bases from V and 7 bases from J, with 11 bases between. This CDR3 has 13 amino acids. CDR3 DNA sequence: TGTGCCATCAGTGAGCACGGTCTTGGGACCCAGTACTTC. This sequence encodes CAISEHGLGTQYF.

This clonotype was seen more than once but under ten times. The chain has TRBV4-3 and TRBJ2-1; 7 positions agree with TRBD1. Germline assignment: CDR1 LGHNA and CDR2 YSLEER. V was clipped by 4 bases and J by 9 bases; unmatched bases: 12. This CDR3 has 15 residues. Here the CDR3 DNA reads TGCGCCAGCAGCCTACAGGGGATAGGGGGCGGTGAGCAGTTCTTC. Translation gives CASSLQGIGGGEQFF.

The rearrangement links TRBV28 to TRBJ1-1; D is possibly TRBD1 (5 bases). The CDR3 covers 15 residues. Germline lookup yields CDR1 MDHEN and CDR2 SYDVKM. Trimming removed 6 bases from V and 4 bases from J, with 18 bases in between. CDR3 DNA: TGTGCCAGCAGAGAGACCAGGGTAAGGGGCACTGAAGCTTTCTTT. Translated: CASRETRVRGTEAFF.

This chain joins TRBV4-3 and TRBJ2-1; D is perhaps TRBD2 (7 bases). CDR1 and CDR2 (germline): LGHNA, YSLEER. Deletions cut 3 bases from V and 4 bases from J, with 19 bases between. The CDR3 is made up of 17 amino acids. The CDR3 DNA is TGCGCCAGCAGCCAGGGAGGCCGGGGGGCGGGGTACAATGAGCAGTTCTTC. This translates into CASSQGGRGAGYNEQFF.

This clonotype was counted between two and nine times. The J gene is TRBJ2-1, the V gene TRBV29-1, with D hard to call. The CDR3 is 12 residues long. In germline, CDR1 is SQVTM, CDR2 ANQGSEA. V gave up 7 bases and J gave up 1 base, with 8 bases separating them. CDR3 sequence: CSADWSYNEQFF. In DNA, the CDR3 is TGCAGCGCCGATTGGTCCTACAATGAGCAGTTCTTC.

V is TRBV20-1 and J is TRBJ2-2, with 7 bases identical to TRBD1. V dropped 3 bases and J dropped 0; count of bases not matched to a gene: 4. The CDR3 is 15 residues long. Germline assignment: CDR1 DFQATT and CDR2 SNEGSKA (reference sequence). The CDR3: CSASRQGANTGELFF. The CDR3 DNA is TGCAGTGCTAGCAGACAGGGAGCGAACACCGGGGAGCTGTTTTTT.

The rearrangement joins TRBV4-1 to TRBJ2-7, with D possibly matching TRBD1 (5 bases). This CDR3 has 14 residues. Trimming removed 0 bases at V and 3 bases at J, with 9 bases between. Germline CDR1 reads MGHRA; CDR2 reads YSYEKL. CDR3 protein: CASSQEETVYEQYF. CDR3 sequence (DNA): TGCGCCAGCAGCCAAGAGGAGACAGTCTACGAGCAGTACTTC.

The chain has TRBV6-2 or TRBV6-3 and TRBJ2-7, with 9 bases lining up with TRBD2. V shed 7 bases, J shed 4 bases, and the junction held 26 bases outside the gene matches. Germline CDR1 and CDR2: MNHEY and SVGEGT. The CDR3 is 20 amino acids. The CDR3 spells CASTFNSGAGGRSADYEQYF. The CDR3 bases are TGTGCCAGCACCTTCAATTCGGGAGCGGGGGGAAGGTCCGCTGATTACGAGCAGTACTTC.

This clonotype was counted only a few times. The chain links TRBV5-6 to TRBJ2-7; D is possibly TRBD1 or TRBD2 (5 bases each). Trimming pared 5 bases from V and 1 base from J, leaving 16 bases between. The CDR3 is 15 amino acids. The V gene's germline CDR1 is SGHDT and CDR2 YYEEEE. This CDR3 reads CASSPETAVSYEQYF. The DNA for the CDR3 is TGTGCCAGCAGTCCGGAGACAGCGGTATCCTACGAGCAGTACTTC.

A few counts support this clonotype. The rearrangement uses TRBV7-6 and TRBJ2-7; 7 positions match TRBD2. Germline V gene sequence: CDR1 SGHVS, CDR2 FNYEAQ. V dropped 1 base and J dropped 5; count of bases not matched to a gene: 11. CDR3 size: 16 residues. CDR3 protein: CASSLGGGSNYHEQYF. In DNA form, the CDR3 reads TGTGCCAGCAGCTTAGGTGGCGGGAGTAACTACCACGAGCAGTACTTC.

The gene calls are TRBV2 and TRBJ2-3; TRBD2 agrees at 10 bases. Germline V gives CDR1 SNHLY, CDR2 FYNNEI. There are 14 residues in the CDR3. Trimming took 11 bases from V and 6 from J; bases not matched to a gene: 11. CDR3 sequence: CASRTSGYPDTQYF. Here the CDR3 DNA reads TGTGCCTCTAGGACTAGCGGATACCCTGATACGCAGTATTTT.

This chain connects TRBV27 to TRBJ2-2, with TRBD2 matching 8 bases. From germline, CDR1 is MNHEY and CDR2 SMNVEV (reference sequence). The length of the CDR3 is 14 residues. The V and J ends lost 8 bases and 7 bases, in that order; junction bases with no gene match: 9. The CDR3: CASELAGGIGELFF. Written as DNA, the CDR3 is TGTGCCAGCGAATTGGCGGGGGGAATCGGGGAGCTGTTTTTT.

The rearrangement uses TRBV29-1 and TRBJ2-2; the D call may be TRBD1 or TRBD2 (5 bases each). Germline CDR1 and CDR2: SQVTM and ANQGSEA. Trimming shortened V by 4 bases and J by 6 bases, and 18 bases separated the two germline ends. CDR3 length: 15 residues. The CDR3 is CSVVEGRAIAGELFF. CDR3 nucleotides: TGCAGCGTTGTAGAGGGGCGGGCGATAGCCGGGGAGCTGTTTTTT.

The sample holds a few counts of this clonotype. The V gene is TRBV4-3, the J gene TRBJ2-5; a possible D gene is TRBD2 (5 bases). CDR3 length: 16 residues. Germline V lookup: CDR1 LGHNA, CDR2 YSLEER. The V and J ends lost 4 bases and 2 bases respectively, with 17 bases between them. In DNA form, the CDR3 reads TGCGCCAGCAGCCCCCACAAGACTAAGCGACAAGAGACCCAGTACTTC. It specifies CASSPHKTKRQETQYF.